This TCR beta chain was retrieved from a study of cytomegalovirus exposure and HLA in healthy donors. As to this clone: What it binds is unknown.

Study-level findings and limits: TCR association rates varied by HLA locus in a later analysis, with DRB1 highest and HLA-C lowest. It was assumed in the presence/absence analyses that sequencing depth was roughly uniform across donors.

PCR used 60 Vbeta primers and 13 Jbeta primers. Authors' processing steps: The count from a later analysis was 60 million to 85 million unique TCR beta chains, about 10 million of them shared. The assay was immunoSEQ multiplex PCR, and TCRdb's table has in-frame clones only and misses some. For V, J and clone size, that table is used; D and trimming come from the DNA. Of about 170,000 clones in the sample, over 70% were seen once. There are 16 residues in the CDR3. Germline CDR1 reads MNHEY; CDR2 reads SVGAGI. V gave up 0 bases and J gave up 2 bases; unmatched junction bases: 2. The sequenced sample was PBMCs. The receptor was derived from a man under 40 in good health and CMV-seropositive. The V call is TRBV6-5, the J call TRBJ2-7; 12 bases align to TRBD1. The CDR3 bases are TGTGCCAGCAGTTACTCGGGGACAGGGGGCCCCTACGAGCAGTACTTC. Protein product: CASSYSGTGGPYEQYF.